A selection of T cell receptor beta chains follows, all from one sample in a study of blood T cell repertoires in COVID-19. Measured with immunoSEQ multiplex PCR; TCRdb has only the in-frame clones, and not every one. Of 200,000 to 250,000 clones listed, roughly 75% are singletons. What was sequenced was peripheral blood. The receptors were sampled from a woman between 70 and 85 years old with acute or convalescent COVID-19. Each CDR3 is given without its conserved first and last residue.

V: TRBV28; J: TRBJ2-7; length: 11; CDR3: ASSLPHQYEQY
V: TRBV5-4; J: TRBJ2-7; length: 14; CDR3: ASSLGGQGISYEQY
V: TRBV21-1; J: TRBJ1-4; length: 9; CDR3: ASSSHGKLF
V: TRBV21-1; J: TRBJ2-7; length: 13; CDR3: ASSKGGQGGYEQY
V: TRBV28; J: TRBJ2-1; length: 15; CDR3: ASSLLAGVSSYNEQF
V: TRBV25-1; J: TRBJ1-2; length: 14; CDR3: ASSKGAGNSPHGYT
V: TRBV23-1; J: TRBJ2-5; length: 13; CDR3: ASSSPVSSQETQY
V: TRBV24-1; J: TRBJ2-6; length: 14; CDR3: ATSDPSFSGANVLT
V: TRBV30; J: TRBJ2-2; length: 14; CDR3: AYSPGGLADTGELF
V: TRBV5-4; J: TRBJ1-6; length: 15; CDR3: ASSLAVDSEYNSPLH
V: TRBV5-6; J: TRBJ1-2; length: 13; CDR3: ASSLVGRVDYGYT
V: TRBV7-2; J: TRBJ1-2; length: 13; CDR3: ASSLVLPTGFGYT
V: TRBV7-9; J: TRBJ1-1; length: 13; CDR3: ASSLSGAMNTEAF
V: TRBV30; J: TRBJ1-1; length: 11; CDR3: AWNRGPNTEAF
V: TRBV5-1; J: TRBJ2-5; length: 20; CDR3: ASSLTAVTGTGTWGAQETQY
V: TRBV9; J: TRBJ2-1; length: 11; CDR3: ASSAGGWAEQF
V: TRBV5-4; J: TRBJ2-5; length: 12; CDR3: ASTPRGQGETQY
V: TRBV9; J: TRBJ1-6; length: 11; CDR3: ASSVDSPSPLH